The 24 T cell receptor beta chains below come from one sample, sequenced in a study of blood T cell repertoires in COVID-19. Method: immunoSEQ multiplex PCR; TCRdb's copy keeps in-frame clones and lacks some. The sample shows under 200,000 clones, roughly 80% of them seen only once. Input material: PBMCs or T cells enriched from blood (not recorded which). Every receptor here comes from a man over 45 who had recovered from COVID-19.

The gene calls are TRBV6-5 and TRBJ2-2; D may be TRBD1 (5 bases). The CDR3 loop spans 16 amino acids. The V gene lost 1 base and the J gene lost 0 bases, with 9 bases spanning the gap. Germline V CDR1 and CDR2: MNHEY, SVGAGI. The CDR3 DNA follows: TGTGCCAGCAGTTACTGGACACCCACGAACACCGGGGAGCTGTTTTTT. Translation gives CASSYWTPTNTGELFF.

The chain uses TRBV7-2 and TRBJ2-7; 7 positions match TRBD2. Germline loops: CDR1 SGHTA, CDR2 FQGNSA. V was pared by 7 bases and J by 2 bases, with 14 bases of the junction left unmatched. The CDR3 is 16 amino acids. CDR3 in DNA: TGTGCCAGCAACCCCGGTTCGTCTAGCGGAGCCTACGAGCAGTACTTC. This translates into CASNPGSSSGAYEQYF.

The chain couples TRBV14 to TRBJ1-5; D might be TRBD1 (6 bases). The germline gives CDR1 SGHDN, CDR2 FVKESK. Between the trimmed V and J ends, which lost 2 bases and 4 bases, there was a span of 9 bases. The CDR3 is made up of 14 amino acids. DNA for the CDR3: TGTGCCAGCAGCCAACCTCAGGGGAATCAGCCCCAGCATTTT. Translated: CASSQPQGNQPQHF. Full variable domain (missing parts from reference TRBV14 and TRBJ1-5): EAGVTQFPSHSVIEKGQTVTLRCDPISGHDNLYWYRRVMGKEIKFLLHFVKESKQDESGMPNNRFLAERTGGTYSTLKVQPAELEDSGVYFCASSQPQGNQPQHFGDGTRLSIL.

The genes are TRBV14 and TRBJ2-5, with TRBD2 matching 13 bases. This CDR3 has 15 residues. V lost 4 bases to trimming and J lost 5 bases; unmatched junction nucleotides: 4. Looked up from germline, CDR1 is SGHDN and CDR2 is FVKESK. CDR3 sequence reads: CASSPWTSGSETQYF. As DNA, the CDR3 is TGTGCCAGCAGCCCTTGGACTAGCGGGAGTGAGACCCAGTACTTC. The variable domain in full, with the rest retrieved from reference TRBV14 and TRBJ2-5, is EAGVTQFPSHSVIEKGQTVTLRCDPISGHDNLYWYRRVMGKEIKFLLHFVKESKQDESGMPNNRFLAERTGGTYSTLKVQPAELEDSGVYFCASSPWTSGSETQYFGPGTRLLVL.

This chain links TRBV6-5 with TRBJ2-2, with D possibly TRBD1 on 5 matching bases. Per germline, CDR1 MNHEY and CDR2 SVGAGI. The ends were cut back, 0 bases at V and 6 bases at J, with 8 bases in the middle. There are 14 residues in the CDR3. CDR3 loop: CASSYSGVAGELFF. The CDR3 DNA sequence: TGTGCCAGCAGTTACTCAGGGGTGGCCGGGGAGCTGTTTTTT.

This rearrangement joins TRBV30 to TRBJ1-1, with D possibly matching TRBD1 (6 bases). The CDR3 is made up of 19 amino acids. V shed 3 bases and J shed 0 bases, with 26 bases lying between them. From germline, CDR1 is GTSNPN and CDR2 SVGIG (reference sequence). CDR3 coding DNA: TGTGCCTGGAGAGGCGTGGCACCAATGGACAGACGAATGAACACTGAAGCTTTCTTT. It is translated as CAWRGVAPMDRRMNTEAFF.

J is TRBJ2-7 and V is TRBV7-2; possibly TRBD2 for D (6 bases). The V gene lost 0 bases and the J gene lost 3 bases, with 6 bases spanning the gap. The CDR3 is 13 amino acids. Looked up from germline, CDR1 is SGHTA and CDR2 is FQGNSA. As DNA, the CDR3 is TGTGCCAGCAGCTTAGCGGAGGGCTACGAGCAGTACTTC. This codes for CASSLAEGYEQYF. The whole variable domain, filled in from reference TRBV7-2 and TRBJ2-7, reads GAGVSQSPSNKVTEKGKDVELRCDPISGHTALYWYRQSLGQGLEFLIYFQGNSAPDKSGLPSDRFSAERTGGSVSTLTIQRTQQEDSAVYLCASSLAEGYEQYFGPGTRLTVT.

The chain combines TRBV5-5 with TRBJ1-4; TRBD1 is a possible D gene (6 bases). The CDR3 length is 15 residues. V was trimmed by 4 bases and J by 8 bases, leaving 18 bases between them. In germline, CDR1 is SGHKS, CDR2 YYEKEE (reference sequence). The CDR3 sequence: CASSPIGRGAEKLFF. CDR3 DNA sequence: TGTGCCAGCAGCCCGATCGGACGGGGGGCGGAAAAACTGTTTTTT. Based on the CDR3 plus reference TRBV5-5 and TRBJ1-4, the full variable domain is DAGVTQSPTHLIKTRGQQVTLRCSPISGHKSVSWYQQVLGQGPQFIFQYYEKEERGRGNFPDRFSARQFPNYSSELNVNALLLGDSALYLCASSPIGRGAEKLFFGSGTQLSVL.

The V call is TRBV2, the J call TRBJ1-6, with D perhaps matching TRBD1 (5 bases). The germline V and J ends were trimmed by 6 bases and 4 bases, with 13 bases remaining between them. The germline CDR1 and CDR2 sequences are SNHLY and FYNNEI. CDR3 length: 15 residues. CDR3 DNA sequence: TGTGCCAGCAGCCTGACAGAGCTTTATAATTCACCCCTCCACTTT. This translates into CASSLTELYNSPLHF.

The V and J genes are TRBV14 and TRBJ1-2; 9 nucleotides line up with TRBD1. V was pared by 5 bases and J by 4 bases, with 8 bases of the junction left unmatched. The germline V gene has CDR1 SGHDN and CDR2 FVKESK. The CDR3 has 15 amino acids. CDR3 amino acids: CASSRRTGEIYGYTF. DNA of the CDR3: TGTGCCAGCAGCAGGAGGACAGGGGAAATCTATGGCTACACCTTC.

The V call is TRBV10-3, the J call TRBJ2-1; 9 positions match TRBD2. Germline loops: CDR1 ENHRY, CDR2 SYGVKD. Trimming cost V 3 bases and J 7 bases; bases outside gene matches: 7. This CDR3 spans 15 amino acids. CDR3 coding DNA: TGTGCCATCAGTGATACCGGGACTAGCATGAATGAGCAGTTCTTC. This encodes CAISDTGTSMNEQFF.

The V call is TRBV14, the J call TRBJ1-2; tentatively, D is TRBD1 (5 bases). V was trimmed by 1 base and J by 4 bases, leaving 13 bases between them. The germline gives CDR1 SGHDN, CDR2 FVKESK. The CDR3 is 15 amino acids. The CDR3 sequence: CASSQGLRVGYGYTF. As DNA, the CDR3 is TGTGCCAGCAGCCAAGGTCTCAGGGTCGGCTATGGCTACACCTTC.

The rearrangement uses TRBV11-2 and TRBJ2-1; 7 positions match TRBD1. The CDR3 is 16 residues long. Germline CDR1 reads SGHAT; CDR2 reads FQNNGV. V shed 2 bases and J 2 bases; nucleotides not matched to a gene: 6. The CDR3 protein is CASSLSTGVTYNEQFF. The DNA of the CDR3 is TGTGCCAGCAGCTTAAGTACAGGGGTGACCTACAATGAGCAGTTCTTC.

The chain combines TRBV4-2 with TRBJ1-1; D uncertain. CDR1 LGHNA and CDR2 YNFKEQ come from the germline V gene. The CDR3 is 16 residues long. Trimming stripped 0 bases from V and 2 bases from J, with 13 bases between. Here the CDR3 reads CASSQEKLLGNTEAFF. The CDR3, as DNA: TGTGCCAGCAGCCAAGAAAAACTTTTGGGCAACACTGAAGCTTTCTTT.

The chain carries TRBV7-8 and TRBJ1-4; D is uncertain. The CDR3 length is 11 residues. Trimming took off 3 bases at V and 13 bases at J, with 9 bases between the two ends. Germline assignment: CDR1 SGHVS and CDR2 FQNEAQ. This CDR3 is CASSFSTILFF. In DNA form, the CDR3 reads TGTGCCAGCAGCTTTTCGACAATACTGTTTTTT.

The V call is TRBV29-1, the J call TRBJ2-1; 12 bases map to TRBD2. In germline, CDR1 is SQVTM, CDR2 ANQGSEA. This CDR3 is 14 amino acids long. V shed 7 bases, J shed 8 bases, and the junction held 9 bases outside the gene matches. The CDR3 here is CSATLAGGTHEQFF. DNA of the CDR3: TGCAGCGCCACACTAGCGGGAGGTACCCATGAGCAGTTCTTC.

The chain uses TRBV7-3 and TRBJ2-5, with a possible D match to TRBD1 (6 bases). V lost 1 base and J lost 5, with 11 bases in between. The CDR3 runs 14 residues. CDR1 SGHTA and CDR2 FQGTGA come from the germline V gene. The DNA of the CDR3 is TGTGCCAGCAGCTTAAGGGGGCGCCATGAGACCCAGTACTTC. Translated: CASSLRGRHETQYF.

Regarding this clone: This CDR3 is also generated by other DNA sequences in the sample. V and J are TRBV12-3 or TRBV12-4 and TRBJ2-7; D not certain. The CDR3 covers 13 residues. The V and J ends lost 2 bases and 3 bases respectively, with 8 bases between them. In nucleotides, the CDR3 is TGTGCCAGCAGTTTAAAGCGAAACTACGAGCAGTACTTC. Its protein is CASSLKRNYEQYF.

The CDR3 is CASSNLVGRSYNEQFF. As DNA, the CDR3 is TGTGCCAGCAGCAACCTAGTAGGCCGCTCCTACAATGAGCAGTTCTTC. This chain joins TRBV7-8 and TRBJ2-1, with D hard to call. V was clipped by 5 bases and J by 0 bases, with 14 bases between them. CDR1 and CDR2 from the germline V gene are SGHVS and FQNEAQ. This CDR3 contains 16 residues. The complete variable domain, with remaining parts taken from reference TRBV7-8 and TRBJ2-1, reads GAGVSQSPRYKVAKRGQDVALRCDPISGHVSLFWYQQALGQGPEFLTYFQNEAQLDKSGLPSDRFFAERPEGSVSTLKIQRTQQEDSAVYLCASSNLVGRSYNEQFFGPGTRLTVL.

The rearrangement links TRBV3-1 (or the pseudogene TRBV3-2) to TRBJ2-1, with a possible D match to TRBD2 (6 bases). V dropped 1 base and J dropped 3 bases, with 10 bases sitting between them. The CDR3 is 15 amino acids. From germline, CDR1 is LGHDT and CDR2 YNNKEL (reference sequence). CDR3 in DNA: TGTGCCAGCAGCCAAGTCGGGGGAAACTACAATGAGCAGTTCTTC. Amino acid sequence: CASSQVGGNYNEQFF.

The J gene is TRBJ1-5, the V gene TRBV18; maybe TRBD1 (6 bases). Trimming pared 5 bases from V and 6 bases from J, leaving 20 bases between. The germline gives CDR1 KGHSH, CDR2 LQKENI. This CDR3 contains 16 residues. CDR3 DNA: TGTGCCAGCTCAAATCAGGCAGGGGCTTTCCCTCAGCCCCAGCATTTT. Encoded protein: CASSNQAGAFPQPQHF.

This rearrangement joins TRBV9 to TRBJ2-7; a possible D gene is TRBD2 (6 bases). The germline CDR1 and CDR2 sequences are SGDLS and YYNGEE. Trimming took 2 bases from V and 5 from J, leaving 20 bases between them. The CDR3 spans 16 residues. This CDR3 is CASSVSGWRGENEQYF. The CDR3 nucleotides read TGTGCCAGCAGCGTCTCAGGGTGGAGGGGTGAAAACGAGCAGTACTTC.

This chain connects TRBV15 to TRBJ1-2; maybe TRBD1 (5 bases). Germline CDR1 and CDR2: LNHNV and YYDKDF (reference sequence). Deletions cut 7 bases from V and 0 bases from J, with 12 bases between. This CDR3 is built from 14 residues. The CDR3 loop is CATTQTATNYGYTF. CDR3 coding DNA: TGTGCCACCACCCAGACAGCTACTAACTATGGCTACACCTTC. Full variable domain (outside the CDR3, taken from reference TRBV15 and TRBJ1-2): DAMVIQNPRYQVTQFGKPVTLSCSQTLNHNVMYWYQQKSSQAPKLLFHYYDKDFNNEADTPDNFQSRRPNTSFCFLDIRSPGLGDTAMYLCATTQTATNYGYTFGSGTRLTVV.

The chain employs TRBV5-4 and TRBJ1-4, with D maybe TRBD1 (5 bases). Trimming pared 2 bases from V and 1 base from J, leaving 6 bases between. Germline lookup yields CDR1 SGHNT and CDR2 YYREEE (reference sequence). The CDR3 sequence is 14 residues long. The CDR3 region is CASSFGGTNEKLFF. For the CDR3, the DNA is TGTGCCAGCAGCTTCGGGGGAACTAATGAAAAACTGTTTTTT.